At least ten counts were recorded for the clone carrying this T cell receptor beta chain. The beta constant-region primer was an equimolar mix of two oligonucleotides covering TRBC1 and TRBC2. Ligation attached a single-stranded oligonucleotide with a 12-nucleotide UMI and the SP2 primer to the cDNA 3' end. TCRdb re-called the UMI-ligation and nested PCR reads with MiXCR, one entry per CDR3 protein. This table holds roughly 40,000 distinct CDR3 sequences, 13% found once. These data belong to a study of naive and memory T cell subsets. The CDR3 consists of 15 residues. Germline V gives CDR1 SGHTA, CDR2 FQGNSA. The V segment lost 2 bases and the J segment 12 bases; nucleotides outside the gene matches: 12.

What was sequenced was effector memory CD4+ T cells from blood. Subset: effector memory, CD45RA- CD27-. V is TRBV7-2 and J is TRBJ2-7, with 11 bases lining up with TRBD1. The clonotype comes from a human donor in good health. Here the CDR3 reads CASSLQLRTGGDMYF. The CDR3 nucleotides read TGTGCCAGCAGCTTACAGCTTAGGACAGGGGGCGACATGTACTTC.